This TCR beta chain was identified in a study of blood T cell repertoires in COVID-19. At the level of the study: The origin of the acute and convalescent COVID-19 samples was the United States, Italy and Spain. Sources were T cells, B-cell-depleted T cells, or PBMCs; the material itself was cDNA or gDNA.

Germline V CDR1 and CDR2: SGHRS, YFSETQ. The CDR3 contains 15 residues. The ends were cut back, 0 bases at V and 9 bases at J, with 19 bases in the middle. Per the original methods: Scientists estimated how many nucleated cells there were by amplifying reference gene primers. Profiling relied on immunoSEQ multiplex PCR, and the TCRdb table lists in-frame clones only, not all of them. Clonal size and the V and J genes are those of that table, whereas D and trimming came from the DNA. The table records approximately 150,000 clones, roughly 89% of them present only once. The sequenced sample was peripheral blood. This clonotype was sampled from a woman between 45 and 60 years old with acute or convalescent COVID-19. The genes are TRBV5-1 and TRBJ2-7; D might be TRBD2 (6 bases). The CDR3, as DNA: TGCGCCAGCAGCTTGGACGCGGGGTCCTCGATCGGGCAGTACTTC. This codes for CASSLDAGSSIGQYF.